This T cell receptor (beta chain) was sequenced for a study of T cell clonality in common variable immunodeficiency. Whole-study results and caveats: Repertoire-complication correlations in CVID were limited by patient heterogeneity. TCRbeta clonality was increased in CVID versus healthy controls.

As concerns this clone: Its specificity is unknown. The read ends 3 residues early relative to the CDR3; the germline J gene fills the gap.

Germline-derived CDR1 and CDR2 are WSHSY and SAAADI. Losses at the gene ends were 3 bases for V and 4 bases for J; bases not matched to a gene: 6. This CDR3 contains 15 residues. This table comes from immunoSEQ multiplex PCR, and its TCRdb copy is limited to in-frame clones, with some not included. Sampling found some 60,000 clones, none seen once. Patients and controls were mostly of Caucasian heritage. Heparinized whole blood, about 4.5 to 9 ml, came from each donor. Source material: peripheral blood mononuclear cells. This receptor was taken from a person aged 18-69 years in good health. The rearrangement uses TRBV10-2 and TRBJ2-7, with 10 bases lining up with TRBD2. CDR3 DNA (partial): TGCGCCAGCAGTGATACTAGCGGGACTGTATACGAG. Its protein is CASSDTSGTVYE. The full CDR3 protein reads CASSDTSGTVYEQYF.